Presented here are 28 T cell receptor beta chains from one specimen sequenced in a study of T cell repertoires in cytomegalovirus infection. From the reads, TCRdb called clonotypes with MiXCR, one entry per CDR3 protein. The sample carries under 120,000 distinct CDR3 sequences, 42% recorded once. These TCRs' antigens remain unknown. The sample here was CD8+ T cells from cultured PBMCs, taken from culture after CMV antigen stimulation. The receptors stem from a human donor in good health (CMV status not recorded). Some clones in this sample may be carry-over from other donors' samples.

The chain combines TRBV2 with TRBJ2-3; D is undetermined. The CDR3 covers 15 residues. Trimming took 3 bases from V and 2 from J, leaving 12 bases between them. Germline values: CDR1 SNHLY, CDR2 FYNNEI. Here the CDR3 reads CASSDFSRYTDTQYF. Written as DNA, the CDR3 is TGTGCCAGCAGTGACTTTAGCCGATACACAGATACGCAGTATTTT. Full variable domain (rest looked up from reference TRBV2 and TRBJ2-3): EPEVTQTPSHQVTQMGQEVILRCVPISNHLYFYWYRQILGQKVEFLVSFYNNEISEKSEIFDDQFSVERPDGSNFTLKIRSTKLEDSAMYFCASSDFSRYTDTQYFGPGTRLTVL.

The CDR3 region is CASSRSSYNEQFF. Written as DNA, the CDR3 is TGTGCCAGCAGCCGTTCGTCCTACAATGAGCAGTTCTTC. The V call is TRBV7-6, the J call TRBJ2-1; the D is unclear. This CDR3 has 13 residues. V was trimmed by 5 bases and J by 1 base, leaving 6 bases between them. Looked up from germline, CDR1 is SGHVS and CDR2 is FNYEAQ. The whole variable domain, filled in from reference TRBV7-6 and TRBJ2-1, reads GAGVSQSPRYKVTKRGQDVALRCDPISGHVSLYWYRQALGQGPEFLTYFNYEAQQDKSGLPNDRFSAERPEGSISTLTIQRTEQRDSAMYRCASSRSSYNEQFFGPGTRLTVL.

This clonotype was seen only a few times. V usage is TRBV2 and J usage is TRBJ2-1; possible D gene TRBD1, 6 bases. The CDR3 extends over 13 amino acids. Deletions cut 7 bases from V and 8 bases from J, with 15 bases between. Germline CDR1 reads SNHLY; CDR2 reads FYNNEI. CDR3 loop: CASTATQGYEQFF. The CDR3, as DNA: TGTGCCAGCACCGCGACCCAGGGGTATGAGCAGTTCTTC.

This clonotype was observed at least ten times. The rearrangement uses TRBV7-7 and TRBJ2-1, with TRBD1 matching 7 bases. The germline V gene has CDR1 SSHAT and CDR2 FNYEAQ (reference sequence). This CDR3 is built from 15 residues. Trimming at V came to 4 bases and at J to 0 bases, leaving 3 bases not matched to a gene. CDR3 in amino acids: CASSSTGSSYNEQFF. CDR3 nucleotide sequence: TGTGCCAGCAGCTCGACAGGGAGCTCCTACAATGAGCAGTTCTTC. Using reference TRBV7-7 and TRBJ2-1 for the parts outside the CDR3, the full variable domain is GAGVSQSPRYKVTKRGQDVTLRCDPISSHATLYWYQQALGQGPEFLTYFNYEAQPDKSGLPSDRFSAERPEGSISTLTIQRTEQRDSAMYRCASSSTGSSYNEQFFGPGTRLTVL.

This clonotype was found a few times. The chain carries TRBV4-1 and TRBJ2-7, with 11 nucleotides matching TRBD2. The CDR3 length is 15 residues. CDR1 is MGHRA and CDR2 is YSYEKL in the germline V gene. The ends lost 6 bases at V and 5 bases at J; junction bases unmatched: 9. CDR3 residues: CASRSSGGAANEQYF. The CDR3 region has the DNA TGCGCCAGCAGGAGTAGCGGGGGGGCTGCAAACGAGCAGTACTTC.

This clonotype was found many times. The rearrangement uses TRBV7-2 and TRBJ2-1, with unresolved D. The CDR3 is 15 amino acids. Trimming left V 4 bases short and J 0 bases short, with 10 bases between. Germline CDR1 and CDR2: SGHTA and FQGNSA. CDR3 coding DNA: TGTGCCAGCAGCTGGAGCGCCCTCTCCTACAATGAGCAGTTCTTC. It yields the protein CASSWSALSYNEQFF. Full variable domain (remainder filled in from reference TRBV7-2 and TRBJ2-1): GAGVSQSPSNKVTEKGKDVELRCDPISGHTALYWYRQSLGQGLEFLIYFQGNSAPDKSGLPSDRFSAERTGGSVSTLTIQRTQQEDSAVYLCASSWSALSYNEQFFGPGTRLTVL.

Written as DNA, the CDR3 is TGTGCCAGCAGTTTAGGAGCGGAAGTTGAAGCTTTCTTT. Protein: CASSLGAEVEAFF. The J gene is TRBJ1-1, the V gene TRBV12-3 or TRBV12-4, with D unclear. Trimming pared 1 base from V and 7 bases from J, leaving 10 bases between. The CDR3 runs 13 residues.

This clonotype was counted ten times or more. The CDR3 is CASVEGGRDTQYF. CDR3 nucleotide sequence: TGTGCCAGCGTGGAGGGGGGCCGAGATACGCAGTATTTT. This chain joins TRBV2 and TRBJ2-3; D could derive from TRBD1 or TRBD2 (6 bases each). This CDR3 has 13 residues. Germline V gene data show CDR1 as SNHLY and CDR2 as FYNNEI. V was shortened by 8 bases and J by 5 bases, with 14 bases between the two germline ends. The full variable domain, its missing parts supplied by reference TRBV2 and TRBJ2-3, is EPEVTQTPSHQVTQMGQEVILRCVPISNHLYFYWYRQILGQKVEFLVSFYNNEISEKSEIFDDQFSVERPDGSNFTLKIRSTKLEDSAMYFCASVEGGRDTQYFGPGTRLTVL.

The rearrangement joins TRBV2 to TRBJ1-3; TRBD1 might be the D (5 bases). CDR1 is SNHLY and CDR2 is FYNNEI in the germline V gene. This CDR3 has 16 residues. Trimming stripped 3 bases from V and 0 bases from J, with 12 bases between. CDR3 nucleotides: TGTGCCAGCAGTGAGTACAGGTCAGGCTCTGGAAACACCATATATTTT. It translates to CASSEYRSGSGNTIYF.

This chain connects TRBV27 to TRBJ1-5; D gene unclear. The CDR3 is 13 residues long. The V gene lost 10 bases and the J gene lost 4 bases, with 14 bases spanning the gap. Looked up from germline, CDR1 is MNHEY and CDR2 is SMNVEV (reference sequence). Here the CDR3 reads CATSGSSNQPQHF. For the CDR3, the DNA is TGTGCCACATCTGGCAGTTCGAATCAGCCCCAGCATTTT.

This clonotype has a count of ten or more. The chain has TRBV11-1 and TRBJ2-1; 8 bases match TRBD2. CDR3 length: 15 residues. V gave up 5 bases and J gave up 7 bases; unmatched junction bases: 10. The germline V gene has CDR1 SGHAT and CDR2 FQDESV (reference sequence). CDR3 sequence: CASSPRRGATNEQFF. In DNA, the CDR3 is TGTGCCAGCAGCCCGCGGCGGGGGGCCACGAATGAGCAGTTCTTC.

The J gene is TRBJ1-5, the V gene TRBV4-1; D is unclear. Trimming took off 5 bases at V and 4 bases at J, with 9 bases between the two ends. The germline gives CDR1 MGHRA, CDR2 YSYEKL. The CDR3 covers 13 residues. This chain's CDR3 is CASSTSGNQPQHF. CDR3 DNA: TGCGCCAGCAGCACAAGCGGTAATCAGCCCCAGCATTTT.

This clonotype was recorded a few times. CDR3 in DNA: TGTGCCAGCAGCTTAGCTCTGGGGCCGGATGGCTACACCTTC. Encoded protein: CASSLALGPDGYTF. This chain joins TRBV7-6 and TRBJ1-2; D possibly corresponds to TRBD1 (5 bases). The CDR3 runs to 14 residues. Germline V gives CDR1 SGHVS, CDR2 FNYEAQ. Trimming pared 0 bases from V and 6 bases from J, leaving 11 bases between. Filled out from reference TRBV7-6 and TRBJ1-2, the complete variable domain reads GAGVSQSPRYKVTKRGQDVALRCDPISGHVSLYWYRQALGQGPEFLTYFNYEAQQDKSGLPNDRFSAERPEGSISTLTIQRTEQRDSAMYRCASSLALGPDGYTFGSGTRLTVV.

This clonotype was recorded a few times. The chain combines TRBV19 with TRBJ1-1, with 8 bases that match TRBD1. The V and J ends lost 1 base and 0 bases, in that order; junction bases with no gene match: 1. The CDR3 covers 15 residues. Germline CDR1 and CDR2: LNHDA and SQIVND (reference sequence). CDR3 sequence: CASSIGTGMNTEAFF. The CDR3 DNA follows: TGTGCCAGTAGTATAGGGACAGGGATGAACACTGAAGCTTTCTTT.

This clonotype appeared once. This rearrangement joins TRBV7-2 to TRBJ2-7; 8 positions match TRBD1. The CDR3 covers 14 residues. V lost 5 bases, J lost 4 bases, and 7 bases stayed unmatched. Germline V lookup: CDR1 SGHTA, CDR2 FQGNSA. The CDR3 is CASSTLTGAYEQYF. CDR3 nucleotide sequence: TGTGCCAGCAGCACGTTGACAGGGGCGTACGAGCAGTACTTC.

The V gene is TRBV10-2, the J gene TRBJ2-3; 14 nucleotides match TRBD2. Germline V lookup: CDR1 WSHSY, CDR2 SAAADI. J gave up 0 bases and V 2 bases, and 4 bases lay outside the gene matches. The CDR3 has 18 amino acids. The CDR3 DNA is TGCGCCAGCAGTGAGGGACTAGCGGGGGGCCCTAGCACAGATACGCAGTATTTT. Protein sequence: CASSEGLAGGPSTDTQYF.

J is TRBJ1-2 and V is TRBV20-1, with unresolved D. The CDR3 length is 16 residues. The V end lost 2 bases, the J end lost 4 bases, and 20 bases lay between the germline ends. The germline V gene has CDR1 DFQATT and CDR2 SNEGSKA (reference sequence). The CDR3 sequence is CSARLGPGPSGYGYTF. In nucleotides, the CDR3 is TGCAGTGCTAGACTTGGGCCTGGCCCCTCGGGCTATGGCTACACCTTC.

V and J are TRBV2 and TRBJ2-3, with 9 nucleotides matching TRBD2. There are 16 residues in the CDR3. V shed 2 bases, J shed 1 base, and the junction held 4 bases outside the gene matches. Germline V gene data show CDR1 as SNHLY and CDR2 as FYNNEI. This CDR3 is CASSEFQRGGTDTQYF. In DNA form, the CDR3 reads TGTGCCAGCAGTGAATTCCAGCGGGGGGGCACAGATACGCAGTATTTT.

This clonotype was seen a handful of times. The chain recombines TRBV27 with TRBJ2-7; the match to TRBD1 covers 7 bases. CDR1 is MNHEY, CDR2 SMNVEV, per germline (reference sequence). This CDR3 is 14 amino acids long. Losses at the gene ends were 5 bases for V and 0 bases for J; bases not matched to a gene: 4. The CDR3 is CASSPSGGSYEQYF. Written as DNA, the CDR3 is TGTGCCAGCAGTCCATCAGGGGGCTCCTACGAGCAGTACTTC.

The chain links TRBV11-3 to TRBJ2-1, with TRBD2 identical over 11 bases. V gave up 2 bases and J gave up 1 base; unmatched junction bases: 13. Germline CDR1 and CDR2: SGHNT and YENEEA. The CDR3 contains 20 residues. The CDR3 reads CASSLWRWIAGGGSYNEQFF. CDR3 sequence (DNA): TGTGCCAGCAGCTTATGGAGGTGGATAGCGGGGGGGGGATCCTACAATGAGCAGTTCTTC.

The chain recombines TRBV19 with TRBJ2-7; 10 bases are shared with TRBD1. Trimming cost V 5 bases and J 7 bases; bases outside gene matches: 5. Germline lookup yields CDR1 LNHDA and CDR2 SQIVND (reference sequence). The CDR3 runs to 13 residues. CDR3 region: CASSYPGQGEQYF. CDR3 nucleotides: TGTGCCAGTAGTTACCCGGGACAGGGGGAGCAGTACTTC.

This chain connects TRBV11-3 to TRBJ2-1, with D hard to call. Germline V gene sequence: CDR1 SGHNT, CDR2 YENEEA. CDR3 length: 13 amino acids. The ends were cut back, 6 bases at V and 6 bases at J, with 12 bases in the middle. For the CDR3, the DNA is TGTGCCAGCAGTCGCCCCCCGGGCAATGAGCAGTTCTTC. This gives the protein CASSRPPGNEQFF.

The rearrangement joins TRBV5-4 to TRBJ2-5; TRBD1 is a possible D gene (5 bases). This CDR3 is 13 amino acids long. Germline CDR1 and CDR2: SGHNT and YYREEE (reference sequence). V lost 1 base to trimming and J lost 5 bases, with 9 bases between them. CDR3 in amino acids: CASSLRGWETQYF. CDR3 DNA sequence: TGTGCCAGCAGCTTGAGGGGATGGGAGACCCAGTACTTC.

The V and J genes are TRBV7-3 and TRBJ2-2; 7 nucleotides line up with TRBD1. The CDR3 runs 15 residues. Germline V CDR1 and CDR2: SGHTA, FQGTGA. The junction had 4 bases not matched to a gene; V was cut back by 6 bases and J by 0 bases. Written as DNA, the CDR3 is TGTGCCAGCAGGCCTACAGGGGCGAACACCGGGGAGCTGTTTTTT. Amino acids: CASRPTGANTGELFF.

The rearrangement uses TRBV7-6 and TRBJ2-2; no clear D. CDR1 SGHVS and CDR2 FNYEAQ come from the germline V gene. V was trimmed by 3 bases and J by 8 bases, leaving 7 bases between them. The CDR3 is made up of 12 amino acids. CDR3 amino acids: CASSFNRGELFF. The CDR3 coding sequence is TGTGCCAGCAGCTTTAATAGAGGGGAGCTGTTTTTT.

J is TRBJ2-5 and V is TRBV4-2; D may correspond to TRBD1 or TRBD2 (6 bases each). The CDR3 consists of 16 residues. CDR1 LGHNA and CDR2 YNFKEQ come from the germline V gene. Trimming removed 0 bases from V and 4 bases from J, with 15 bases in between. The CDR3 region has the DNA TGTGCCAGCAGCCAAGACGGGGTCCGGGGGCCAGAGACCCAGTACTTC. Its translation: CASSQDGVRGPETQYF.

This clonotype was picked up a small number of times. This chain connects TRBV5-5 to TRBJ2-2, with TRBD1 matching over 7 bases. The CDR3 loop spans 14 amino acids. Unmatched junction bases numbered 6, after V lost 4 bases and J lost 6 bases. Germline-derived CDR1 and CDR2 are SGHKS and YYEKEE (reference sequence). CDR3: CASSVTGMSGELFF. DNA for the CDR3: TGTGCCAGCAGCGTGACAGGGATGTCCGGGGAGCTGTTTTTT.

This clonotype was seen only a few times. V and J are TRBV7-3 and TRBJ2-1; 7 bases are a match to TRBD1. This CDR3 has 17 amino acids. Per germline, CDR1 SGHTA and CDR2 FQGTGA. With 6 bases clipped from V and 2 bases from J, the junction kept 13 bases outside the gene matches. Here the CDR3 DNA reads TGTGCCAGCAGTTTAGACCTATCGACAGGGCCCTACAATGAGCAGTTCTTC. Protein product: CASSLDLSTGPYNEQFF.